The rows below give T cell receptor beta chains drawn from one sample of a study of blood T cell repertoires in COVID-19. The repertoire was sequenced with immunoSEQ multiplex PCR; TCRdb's copy has only in-frame clones and lacks some. Here the sample spans about 22,000 clones, roughly 88% being singletons. Sequenced input: peripheral blood. The receptors originated from a man in his sixties or seventies with acute or convalescent COVID-19. The CDR3 runs from the conserved cysteine through the conserved F or W. The D gene is left open where the match is weak. Only some rows state a clone size, as once, few, many or a class for expanded clones.

V gene: TRBV27; J gene: TRBJ1-1; D gene: -; clone size: once; CDR3 DNA: TGTGCCAGCAGTCCTCACGACGCGAGGGTCACTGAAGCTTTCTTT; CDR3 protein: CASSPHDARVTEAFF
V gene: TRBV18; J gene: TRBJ1-3; D gene: TRBD1; clone size: -; CDR3 DNA: TGTGCCAGCTCACCTACGGGACAGCTAGCTGGAAACACCATATATTTT; CDR3 protein: CASSPTGQLAGNTIYF
V gene: TRBV5-1; J gene: TRBJ1-5; D gene: -; clone size: -; CDR3 DNA: TGCGCCAGCAGCTTGGCAGGGGGCAATCAGCCCCAGCATTTT; CDR3 protein: CASSLAGGNQPQHF
V gene: TRBV5-1; J gene: TRBJ2-7; D gene: TRBD2; clone size: -; CDR3 DNA: TGCGCCAGCAGTTCGACTAGCGGGAGGGCACACGTCTACGAGCAGTACTTC; CDR3 protein: CASSSTSGRAHVYEQYF
V gene: TRBV15; J gene: TRBJ2-1; D gene: TRBD2; clone size: -; CDR3 DNA: TGTGCCACCAGCGGACTACTAGCGGGAGTAAGAAATGAGCAGTTCTTC; CDR3 protein: CATSGLLAGVRNEQFF
V gene: TRBV4-1; J gene: TRBJ2-5; D gene: TRBD1; clone size: once; CDR3 DNA: TGCGCCAGCAGCCGTGGACAGGGGAGAGAAGAGACCCAGTACTTC; CDR3 protein: CASSRGQGREETQYF
V gene: TRBV2; J gene: TRBJ2-5; D gene: TRBD2; clone size: -; CDR3 DNA: TGTGCCAGCAGTGAACCCAGCGGGGGGGCCTGGCAAGAGACCCAGTACTTC; CDR3 protein: CASSEPSGGAWQETQYF
V gene: TRBV10-3; J gene: TRBJ2-7; D gene: TRBD1; clone size: -; CDR3 DNA: TGTGCCATCAGTGGACAGGGGGGAGAGCAGTACTTC; CDR3 protein: CAISGQGGEQYF
V gene: TRBV9; J gene: TRBJ2-4; D gene: -; clone size: -; CDR3 DNA: TGTGCCAGCAGCCCTAGGCCAGGGGTTGACGGCATTCAGTACTTC; CDR3 protein: CASSPRPGVDGIQYF
V gene: TRBV7-2; J gene: TRBJ2-7; D gene: -; clone size: -; CDR3 DNA: TGTGCCAGCAGCTTAGGGGGGACTCCCGACGGCTACGAGCAGTACTTC; CDR3 protein: CASSLGGTPDGYEQYF
V gene: TRBV30; J gene: TRBJ2-3; D gene: -; clone size: -; CDR3 DNA: TGTGCCTGGAGTAGGGCAGGGTCTAAAGATACGCAGTATTTT; CDR3 protein: CAWSRAGSKDTQYF
V gene: TRBV3-1/TRBV3-2; J gene: TRBJ2-5; D gene: TRBD2; clone size: -; CDR3 DNA: TGTGCCAGCAGCCATCTTACCGGGACTAGCGCGAAGACCCAGTACTTC; CDR3 protein: CASSHLTGTSAKTQYF
V gene: TRBV29-1; J gene: TRBJ2-5; D gene: -; clone size: -; CDR3 DNA: TGCAGCGTTACTGACACTTTCCAAGAGACCCAGTACTTC; CDR3 protein: CSVTDTFQETQYF
V gene: TRBV20-1; J gene: TRBJ2-7; D gene: TRBD2; clone size: large; CDR3 DNA: TGCAGTGCTAGTTCAGCGGGAGGGCCGAACGAGCAGTACTTC; CDR3 protein: CSASSAGGPNEQYF
V gene: TRBV4-3; J gene: TRBJ1-5; D gene: TRBD1; clone size: -; CDR3 DNA: TGCGCCAGCAGCCAGGAAACAGGGGGCTGGAGTCAGCCCCAGCATTTT; CDR3 protein: CASSQETGGWSQPQHF
V gene: TRBV5-8; J gene: TRBJ2-1; D gene: TRBD2; clone size: -; CDR3 DNA: TGTGCCAGCAGCTCGAGACTAGCGGGAAGGGCTGAGCAGTTCTTC; CDR3 protein: CASSSRLAGRAEQFF
V gene: TRBV7-3; J gene: TRBJ1-5; D gene: -; clone size: -; CDR3 DNA: TGTGCCAGCAGATCAAGAGGGCCCGCCAATAGCAATCAGCCCCAGCATTTT; CDR3 protein: CASRSRGPANSNQPQHF